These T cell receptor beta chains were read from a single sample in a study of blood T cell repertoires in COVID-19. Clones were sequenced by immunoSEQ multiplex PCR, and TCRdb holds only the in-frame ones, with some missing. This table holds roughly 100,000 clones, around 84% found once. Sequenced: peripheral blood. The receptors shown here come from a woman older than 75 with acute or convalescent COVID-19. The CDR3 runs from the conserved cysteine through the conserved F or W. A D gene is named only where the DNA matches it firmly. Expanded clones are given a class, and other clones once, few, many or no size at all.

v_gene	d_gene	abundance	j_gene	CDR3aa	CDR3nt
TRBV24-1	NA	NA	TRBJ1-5	CATSERGSQPQHF	TGTGCCACCAGTGAGCGGGGAAGTCAGCCCCAGCATTTT
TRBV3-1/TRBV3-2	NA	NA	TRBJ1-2	CASSVRDTYGYTF	TGTGCCAGCAGCGTCCGGGACACCTATGGCTACACCTTC
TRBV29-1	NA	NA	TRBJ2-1	CSVMLRSNEQFF	TGCAGCGTTATGTTGAGGAGCAATGAGCAGTTCTTC
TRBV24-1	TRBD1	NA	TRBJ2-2	CATGTESFTGELFF	TGTGCCACCGGGACAGAATCTTTCACCGGGGAGCTGTTTTTT
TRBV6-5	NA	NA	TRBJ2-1	CAGVQGEADEQFF	TGTGCCGGAGTTCAGGGGGAGGCGGATGAGCAGTTCTTC
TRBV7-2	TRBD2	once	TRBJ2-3	CASSSGTSVLTDTQYF	TGTGCCAGCAGCTCCGGGACTAGCGTACTCACAGATACGCAGTATTTT
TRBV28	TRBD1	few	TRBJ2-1	CASSHRQGNEQFF	TGTGCCAGCAGTCATAGACAGGGGAATGAGCAGTTCTTC
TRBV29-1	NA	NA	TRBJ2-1	CSVAHGGEQFF	TGCAGCGTTGCCCACGGTGGTGAGCAGTTCTTC
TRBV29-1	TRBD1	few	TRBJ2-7	CSVTRGFEQYF	TGCAGCGTTACCAGGGGGTTCGAGCAGTACTTC
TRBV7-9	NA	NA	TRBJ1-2	CASSLDRVSGYTF	TGTGCCAGCAGCTTAGACAGGGTTAGCGGCTACACCTTC
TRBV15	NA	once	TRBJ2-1	CATSRTPGGQFF	TGTGCCACCAGCAGAACTCCCGGGGGGCAGTTCTTC
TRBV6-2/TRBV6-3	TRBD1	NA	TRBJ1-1	CASSFRGTGDPTEAFF	TGTGCCAGCAGTTTCCGTGGGACAGGGGACCCCACTGAAGCTTTCTTT
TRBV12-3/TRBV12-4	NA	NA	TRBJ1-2	CASSTEIYGYTF	TGTGCCAGCAGTACAGAGATCTATGGCTACACCTTC
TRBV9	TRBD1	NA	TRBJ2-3	CASSVAPGQGAQDTQYF	TGTGCCAGCAGCGTAGCCCCGGGACAGGGGGCCCAAGATACGCAGTATTTT
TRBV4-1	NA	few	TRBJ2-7	CASSQDWAAIYEQYF	TGCGCCAGCAGCCAAGATTGGGCAGCTATATACGAGCAGTACTTC
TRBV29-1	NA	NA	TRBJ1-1	CSVSAQGNTEAFF	TGCAGCGTTTCAGCACAGGGGAACACTGAAGCTTTCTTT
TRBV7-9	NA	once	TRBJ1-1	CASSQPGGYTEAFF	TGTGCCAGCAGCCAACCCGGAGGCTACACTGAAGCTTTCTTT
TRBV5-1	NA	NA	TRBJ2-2	CASSLDYSRNTGELFF	TGCGCCAGCAGCTTGGACTATTCCCGTAACACCGGGGAGCTGTTTTTT
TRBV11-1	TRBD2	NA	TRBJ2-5	CASSLAITSGTETQYF	TGTGCCAGCAGCCTTGCAATCACTAGCGGGACCGAGACCCAGTACTTC
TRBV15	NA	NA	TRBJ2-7	CATSRDRGYEQYF	TGTGCCACCAGCAGAGACCGGGGGTACGAGCAGTACTTC
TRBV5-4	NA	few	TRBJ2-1	CASSLFQGYSYNEQFF	TGTGCCAGCAGCTTATTCCAGGGATACTCCTACAATGAGCAGTTCTTC
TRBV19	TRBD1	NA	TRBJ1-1	CASSGQVNTEAFF	TGTGCCAGTAGCGGACAGGTTAACACTGAAGCTTTCTTT
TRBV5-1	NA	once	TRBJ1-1	CASRTDGLNTEAFF	TGCGCCAGCAGAACGGACGGACTTAACACTGAAGCTTTCTTT
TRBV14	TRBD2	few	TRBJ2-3	CASSQAGTIYTDTQYF	TGTGCCAGCAGCCAAGCCGGGACTATCTACACAGATACGCAGTATTTT
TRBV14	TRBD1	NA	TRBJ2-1	CASQDRAAYNEQFF	TGTGCCAGCCAGGACAGGGCGGCCTACAATGAGCAGTTCTTC
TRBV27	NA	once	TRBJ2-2	CASTLGGLGHTGELFF	TGTGCCAGCACCCTAGGTGGACTTGGGCACACCGGGGAGCTGTTTTTT
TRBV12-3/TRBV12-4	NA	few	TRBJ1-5	CASGWSGNQPQHF	TGTGCCAGCGGGTGGAGTGGCAATCAGCCCCAGCATTTT
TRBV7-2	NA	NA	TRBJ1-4	CASSLASAEGSEKLFF	TGTGCCAGCAGCTTAGCGTCGGCAGAAGGGAGCGAAAAACTGTTTTTT
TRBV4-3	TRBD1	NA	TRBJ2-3	CASSQSPGQGDETDTQYF	TGCGCCAGCAGCCAATCGCCGGGACAGGGGGATGAGACAGATACGCAGTATTTT
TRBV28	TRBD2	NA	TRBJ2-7	CASSLGTTYEQYF	TGTGCCAGCAGCCTTGGGACTACCTACGAGCAGTACTTC
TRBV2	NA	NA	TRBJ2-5	CASSRGPSETQYF	TGTGCCAGCAGCAGGGGCCCCTCAGAGACCCAGTACTTC
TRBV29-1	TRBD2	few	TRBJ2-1	CSGREGPYNEQFF	TGCAGCGGGCGGGAGGGCCCGTACAATGAGCAGTTCTTC
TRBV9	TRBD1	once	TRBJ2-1	CASSPGQGINEQFF	TGTGCCAGCAGCCCGGGACAGGGAATCAATGAGCAGTTCTTC
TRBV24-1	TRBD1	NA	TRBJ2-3	CATSDRRQGTQYF	TGTGCCACCAGTGACCGCCGACAGGGTACGCAGTATTTT
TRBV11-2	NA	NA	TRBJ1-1	CASSPVMNTEAFF	TGTGCCAGCAGCCCGGTAATGAACACTGAAGCTTTCTTT
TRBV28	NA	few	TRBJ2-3	CASSAPSATQYF	TGTGCCAGCAGTGCCCCTAGCGCAACGCAGTATTTT
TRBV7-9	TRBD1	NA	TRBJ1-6	CASSPTTGLSPLHF	TGTGCCAGCAGCCCCACGACAGGGCTATCACCCCTCCACTTT
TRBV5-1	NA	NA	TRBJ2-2	CASSLAIGVGELFF	TGCGCCAGCAGCTTGGCCATAGGGGTCGGGGAGCTGTTTTTT
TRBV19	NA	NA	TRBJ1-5	CASSTGSAQPQHF	TGTGCCAGTAGTACAGGGTCTGCTCAGCCCCAGCATTTT
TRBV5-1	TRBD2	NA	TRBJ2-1	CASSLQAGNNEQFF	TGCGCCAGCTCCCTCCAAGCGGGGAACAATGAGCAGTTCTTC
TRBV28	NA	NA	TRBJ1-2	CASSLPSGYGYTF	TGTGCCAGCAGTTTGCCTAGCGGGTATGGCTACACCTTC
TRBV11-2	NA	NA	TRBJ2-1	CASSLSPIAATHNEQFF	TGTGCCAGCAGCTTATCACCAATAGCGGCCACACACAATGAGCAGTTCTTC